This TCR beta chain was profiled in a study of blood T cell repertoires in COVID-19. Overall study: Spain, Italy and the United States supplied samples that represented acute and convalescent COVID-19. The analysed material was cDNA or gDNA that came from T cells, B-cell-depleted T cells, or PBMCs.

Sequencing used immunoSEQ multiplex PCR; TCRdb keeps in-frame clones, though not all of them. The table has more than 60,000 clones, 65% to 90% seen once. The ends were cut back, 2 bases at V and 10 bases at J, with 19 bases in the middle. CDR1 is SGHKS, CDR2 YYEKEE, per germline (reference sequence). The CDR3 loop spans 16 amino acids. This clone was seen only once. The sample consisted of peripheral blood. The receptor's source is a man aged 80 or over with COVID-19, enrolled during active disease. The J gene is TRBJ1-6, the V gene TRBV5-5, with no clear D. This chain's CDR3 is CASSFEVSRLVSPLHF. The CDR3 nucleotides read TGTGCCAGCAGCTTTGAAGTGAGCAGGCTTGTATCACCCCTCCACTTT.